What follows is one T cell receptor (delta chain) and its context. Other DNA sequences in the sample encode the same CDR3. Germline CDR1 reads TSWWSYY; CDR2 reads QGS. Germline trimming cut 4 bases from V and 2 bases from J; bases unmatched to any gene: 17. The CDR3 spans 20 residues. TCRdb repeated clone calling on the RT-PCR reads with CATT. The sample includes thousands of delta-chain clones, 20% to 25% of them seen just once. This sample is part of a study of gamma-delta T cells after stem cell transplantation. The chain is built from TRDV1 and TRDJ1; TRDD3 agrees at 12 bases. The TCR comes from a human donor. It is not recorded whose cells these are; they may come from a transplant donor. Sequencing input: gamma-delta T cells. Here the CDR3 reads CALGVPRPVLGDTSTDKLIF. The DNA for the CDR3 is TGTGCTCTTGGGGTTCCTCGACCCGTACTGGGGGATACATCGACCGATAAACTCATCTTT.